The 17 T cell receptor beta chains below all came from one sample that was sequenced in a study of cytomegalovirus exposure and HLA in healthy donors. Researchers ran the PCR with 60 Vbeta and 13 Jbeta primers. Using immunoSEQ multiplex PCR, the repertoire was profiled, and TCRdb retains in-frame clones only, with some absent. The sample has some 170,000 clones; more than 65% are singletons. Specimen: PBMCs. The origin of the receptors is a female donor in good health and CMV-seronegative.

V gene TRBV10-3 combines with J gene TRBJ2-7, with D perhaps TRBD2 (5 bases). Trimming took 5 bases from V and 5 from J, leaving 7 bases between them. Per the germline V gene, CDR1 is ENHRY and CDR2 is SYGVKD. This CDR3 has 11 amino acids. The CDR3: CAISRDHEQYF. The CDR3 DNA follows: TGTGCCATCAGTCGGGATCACGAGCAGTACTTC.

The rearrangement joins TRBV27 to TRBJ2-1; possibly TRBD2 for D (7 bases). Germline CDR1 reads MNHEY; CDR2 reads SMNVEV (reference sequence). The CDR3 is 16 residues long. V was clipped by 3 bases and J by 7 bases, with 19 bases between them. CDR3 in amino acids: CASSFSVWGGGNEQFF. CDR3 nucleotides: TGTGCCAGCAGTTTCTCCGTTTGGGGGGGCGGGAATGAGCAGTTCTTC.

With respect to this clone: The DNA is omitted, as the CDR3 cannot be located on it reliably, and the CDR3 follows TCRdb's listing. The CDR3 loop reads CASSLVAGGAEDTF. J is TRBJ1-2 and V is TRBV5-6; the table's TRBD1 call for D was not verified on the DNA. The CDR3 spans 14 amino acids, including both terminal residues. Germline-derived CDR1 and CDR2 are SGHDT and YYEEEE.

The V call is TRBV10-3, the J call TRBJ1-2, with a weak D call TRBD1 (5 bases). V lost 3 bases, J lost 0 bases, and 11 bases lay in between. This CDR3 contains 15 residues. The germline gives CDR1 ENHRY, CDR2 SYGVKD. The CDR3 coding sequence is TGTGCCATCAGTGATTATGACAGAGCTAACTATGGCTACACCTTC. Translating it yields CAISDYDRANYGYTF.

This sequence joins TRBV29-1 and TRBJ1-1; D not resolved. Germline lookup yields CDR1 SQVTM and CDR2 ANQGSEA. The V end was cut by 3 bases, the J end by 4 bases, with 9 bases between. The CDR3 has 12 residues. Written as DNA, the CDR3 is TGCAGCGTTGATGGGAGGAGCACTGAAGCTTTCTTT. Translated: CSVDGRSTEAFF.

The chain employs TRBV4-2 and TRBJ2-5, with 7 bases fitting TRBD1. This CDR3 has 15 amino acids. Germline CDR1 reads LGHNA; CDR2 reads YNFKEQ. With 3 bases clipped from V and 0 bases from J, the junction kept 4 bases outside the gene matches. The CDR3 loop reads CASSHPGQYQETQYF. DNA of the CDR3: TGTGCCAGCAGCCACCCGGGACAGTACCAAGAGACCCAGTACTTC.

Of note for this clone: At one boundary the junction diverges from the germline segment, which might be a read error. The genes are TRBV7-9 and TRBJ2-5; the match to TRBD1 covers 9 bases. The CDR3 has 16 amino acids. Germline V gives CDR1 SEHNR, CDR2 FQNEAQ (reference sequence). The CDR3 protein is CSSSLGTGLLQEAQYF. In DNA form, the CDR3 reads TGTTCCAGCAGCTTAGGGACAGGGCTCCTCCAAGAGGCCCAGTACTTC.

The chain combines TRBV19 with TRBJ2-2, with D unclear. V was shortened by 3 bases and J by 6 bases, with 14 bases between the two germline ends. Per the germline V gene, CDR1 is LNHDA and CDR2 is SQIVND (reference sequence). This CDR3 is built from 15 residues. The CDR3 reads CASSMSQIGSGELFF. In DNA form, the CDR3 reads TGTGCCAGTAGTATGTCACAGATTGGGTCCGGGGAGCTGTTTTTT.

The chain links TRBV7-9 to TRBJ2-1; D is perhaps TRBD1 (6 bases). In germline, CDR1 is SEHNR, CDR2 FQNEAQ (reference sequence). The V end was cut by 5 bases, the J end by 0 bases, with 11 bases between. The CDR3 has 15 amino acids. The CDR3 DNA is TGTGCCAGCAGCCCGAGGACAGCCTCCTACAATGAGCAGTTCTTC. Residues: CASSPRTASYNEQFF.

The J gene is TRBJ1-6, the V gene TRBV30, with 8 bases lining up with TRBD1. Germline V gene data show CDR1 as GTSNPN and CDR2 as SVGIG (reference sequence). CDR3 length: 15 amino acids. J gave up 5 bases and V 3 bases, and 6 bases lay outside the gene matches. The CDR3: CAWRGQAGHNSPLHF. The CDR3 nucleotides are TGTGCCTGGAGGGGACAGGCGGGACATAATTCACCCCTCCACTTT.

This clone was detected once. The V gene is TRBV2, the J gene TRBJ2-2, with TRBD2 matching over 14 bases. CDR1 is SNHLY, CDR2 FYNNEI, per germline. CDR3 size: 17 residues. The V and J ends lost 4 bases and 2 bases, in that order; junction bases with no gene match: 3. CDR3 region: CASSGTSGGPNTGELFF. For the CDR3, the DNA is TGTGCCAGCAGTGGGACTAGCGGGGGGCCCAACACCGGGGAGCTGTTTTTT.

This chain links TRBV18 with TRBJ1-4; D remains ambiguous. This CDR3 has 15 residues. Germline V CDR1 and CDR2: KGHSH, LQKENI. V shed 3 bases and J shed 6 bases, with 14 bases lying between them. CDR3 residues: CASSPFGGNDEKLFF. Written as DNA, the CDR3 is TGTGCCAGCTCACCGTTTGGAGGAAACGATGAAAAACTGTTTTTT.

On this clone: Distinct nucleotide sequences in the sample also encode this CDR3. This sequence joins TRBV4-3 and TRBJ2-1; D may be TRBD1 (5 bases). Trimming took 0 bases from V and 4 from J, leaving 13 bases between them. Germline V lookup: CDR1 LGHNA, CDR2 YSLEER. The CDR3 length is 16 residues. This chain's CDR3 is CASSQDYVTEYNEQFF. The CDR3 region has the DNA TGCGCCAGCAGCCAAGATTACGTGACAGAGTACAATGAGCAGTTCTTC.

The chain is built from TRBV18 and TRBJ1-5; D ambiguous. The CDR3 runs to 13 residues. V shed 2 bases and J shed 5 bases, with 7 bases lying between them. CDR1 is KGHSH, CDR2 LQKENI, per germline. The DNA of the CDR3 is TGTGCCAGCTCACCATCCTCGGATCAGCCCCAGCATTTT. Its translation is CASSPSSDQPQHF.

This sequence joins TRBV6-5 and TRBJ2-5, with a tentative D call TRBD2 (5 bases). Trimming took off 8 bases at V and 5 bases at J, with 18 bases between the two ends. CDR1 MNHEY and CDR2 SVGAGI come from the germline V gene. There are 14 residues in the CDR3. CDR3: CASAQSLAQETQYF. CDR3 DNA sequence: TGTGCCAGCGCCCAAAGTCTAGCTCAGGAGACCCAGTACTTC.

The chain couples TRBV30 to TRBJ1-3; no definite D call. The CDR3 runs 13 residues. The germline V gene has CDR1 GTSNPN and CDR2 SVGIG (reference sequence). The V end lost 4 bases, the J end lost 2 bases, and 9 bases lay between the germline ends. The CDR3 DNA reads TGTGCCTGGAAAGTCGTAGCTGGAAACACCATATATTTT. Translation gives CAWKVVAGNTIYF.

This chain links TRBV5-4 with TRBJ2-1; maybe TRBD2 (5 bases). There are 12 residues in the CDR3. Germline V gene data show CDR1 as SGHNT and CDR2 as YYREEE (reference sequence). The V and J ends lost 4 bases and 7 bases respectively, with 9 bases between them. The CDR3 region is CASSPPGNEQFF. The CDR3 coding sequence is TGTGCCAGCAGCCCGCCGGGAAATGAGCAGTTCTTC.